This T cell receptor (beta chain) was captured in a study of spatial heterogeneity in lung cancer. Broader study findings: Mutation counts in tumors were tracked by counts of expanded intratumoral alpha and beta TCRs.

TCR cDNA molecules each carried a unique molecular identifier. One entry per CDR3 protein, called by TCRdb with MiXCR from the 5' RACE reads. The sample carries approximately 94,000 distinct CDR3 sequences, about 4.4% recorded once. Noted time point: sample taken at primary tumor resection. The donor group consisted of around 77 patients who had untreated, early-stage non-small cell lung cancer. The sequenced material consisted of unsorted whole RNA from tumor, nontumor lung or frozen PBMC. The V and J ends lost 5 bases and 0 bases, in that order; junction bases with no gene match: 4. In germline, CDR1 is SGHTA, CDR2 FQGNSA. This CDR3 has 14 residues. This clonotype has just a few counts. Its target is not known.

The sequence was obtained from a male donor with early-stage non-small cell lung cancer. This rearrangement joins TRBV7-2 to TRBJ2-7, with 7 bases lining up with TRBD1. This specimen was lung tumor tissue, taken at surgery. In DNA form, the CDR3 reads TGTGCCAGCAGCCCCCGGGACAGCTCCTACGAGCAGTACTTC. Its translation: CASSPRDSSYEQYF.